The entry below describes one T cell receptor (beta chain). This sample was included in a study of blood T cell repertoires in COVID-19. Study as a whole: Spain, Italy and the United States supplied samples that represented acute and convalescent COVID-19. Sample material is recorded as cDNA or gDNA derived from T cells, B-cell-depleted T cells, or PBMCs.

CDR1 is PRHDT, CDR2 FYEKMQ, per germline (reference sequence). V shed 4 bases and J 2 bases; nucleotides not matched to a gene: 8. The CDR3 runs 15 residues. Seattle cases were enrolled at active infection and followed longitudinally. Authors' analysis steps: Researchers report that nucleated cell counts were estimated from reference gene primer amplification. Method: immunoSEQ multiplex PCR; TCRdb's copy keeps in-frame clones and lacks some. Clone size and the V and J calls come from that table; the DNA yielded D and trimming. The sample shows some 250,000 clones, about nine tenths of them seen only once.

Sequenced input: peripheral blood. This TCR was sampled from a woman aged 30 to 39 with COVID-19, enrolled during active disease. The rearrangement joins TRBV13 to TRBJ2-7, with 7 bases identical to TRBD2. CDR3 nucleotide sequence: TGTGCCAGCAGCTCCCTTGCGGGGGAGACCTACGAGCAGTACTTC. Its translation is CASSSLAGETYEQYF.